This TCR beta chain was identified in a study of early T cells in non-severe SARS-CoV-2 infection. V was shortened by 0 bases and J by 1 base, with 8 bases between the two germline ends. Germline CDR1 reads MNHEY; CDR2 reads SVGAGI. CDR3 length: 15 residues. The sample holds many counts of this clonotype. TCRdb re-analysed the 5' RACE reads in MiXCR, keeping a single row per CDR3 protein. The sample yields about 33,000 distinct CDR3 sequences, under 5.5% seen once. The TCR comes from an adult who was a healthcare worker with PCR-confirmed SARS-CoV-2 infection or an uninfected control (not recorded which). Sample: whole blood. J is TRBJ2-3 and V is TRBV6-5; unclear D gene. In DNA, the CDR3 is TGTGCCAGCAGTTACTCGAATCTTGGCACAGATACGCAGTATTTT. As protein: CASSYSNLGTDTQYF.